Below are 28 T cell receptor beta chains sequenced from a single sample in a study of blood T cell repertoires in COVID-19. The data were produced by immunoSEQ multiplex PCR, yet TCRdb's version contains in-frame clones alone and is incomplete. The sample lists some 58,000 clones, about 75% occurring once. The sample was peripheral blood. These receptors came from a human donor in a cohort sampled during active COVID-19.

V is TRBV6-5 and J is TRBJ1-4; a weak D match, TRBD1 (6 bases). The V gene lost 2 bases and the J gene lost 7 bases, with 11 bases spanning the gap. This CDR3 spans 14 amino acids. Germline V gene data show CDR1 as MNHEY and CDR2 as SVGAGI. The CDR3 sequence is CASSYQGPAEKLFF. The CDR3 DNA is TGTGCCAGCAGTTACCAGGGGCCGGCTGAAAAACTGTTTTTT.

The chain carries TRBV7-9 and TRBJ1-1; D call uncertain. The V end was cut by 5 bases, the J end by 1 base, with 8 bases between. Per the germline V gene, CDR1 is SEHNR and CDR2 is FQNEAQ (reference sequence). There are 13 residues in the CDR3. The CDR3, as DNA: TGTGCCAGCAGCCTATTACGGAACACTGAAGCTTTCTTT. Its translation: CASSLLRNTEAFF.

This clone was counted a few times. The chain combines TRBV4-2 with TRBJ2-5; D is perhaps TRBD2 (5 bases). In germline, CDR1 is LGHNA, CDR2 YNFKEQ. Trimming took off 4 bases at V and 1 base at J, with 10 bases between the two ends. This CDR3 region has 14 residues. CDR3 protein: CASSLGGTQETQYF. DNA for the CDR3: TGTGCCAGCAGCCTCGGAGGAACCCAAGAGACCCAGTACTTC.

CDR3 residues: CAISEFQGAGKDYGYTF. The DNA of the CDR3 is TGTGCCATCAGTGAATTCCAGGGGGCAGGAAAGGACTATGGCTACACCTTC. The rearrangement uses TRBV10-3 and TRBJ1-2; 8 nucleotides line up with TRBD1. The CDR3 extends over 17 amino acids. V lost 3 bases to trimming and J lost 3 bases; unmatched junction nucleotides: 12. The germline CDR1 and CDR2 sequences are ENHRY and SYGVKD.

The chain employs TRBV6-6 and TRBJ1-1; no reliable D call. The CDR3 length is 14 residues. Germline V gene sequence: CDR1 MNHNY, CDR2 SVGAGI (reference sequence). V was cut by 2 bases and J by 1 base, with 8 bases left in between. The CDR3, as DNA: TGTGCCAGCAGTTACCCGGAGGCGAACACTGAAGCTTTCTTT. This codes for CASSYPEANTEAFF.

This clone was recorded a few times. The chain is built from TRBV10-3 and TRBJ2-7; D is uncertain. V was trimmed by 3 bases and J by 6 bases, leaving 9 bases between them. This CDR3 is 12 amino acids long. CDR1 ENHRY and CDR2 SYGVKD come from the germline V gene. The CDR3 DNA follows: TGTGCCATCAGTGACTATCACGGCGAGCAGTACTTC. Protein sequence: CAISDYHGEQYF.

The rearrangement links TRBV5-1 to TRBJ1-2; perhaps TRBD1 as D (6 bases). The CDR3 spans 11 residues. Trimming took off 4 bases at V and 6 bases at J, with 7 bases between the two ends. Germline CDR1 SGHRS, CDR2 YFSETQ. The DNA for the CDR3 is TGCGCCAGCAGCAACAGGGATGGCTACACCTTC. Residues: CASSNRDGYTF.

V is TRBV29-1 and J is TRBJ1-2; D not certain. CDR1 SQVTM and CDR2 ANQGSEA come from the germline V gene. This CDR3 spans 12 amino acids. The ends were cut back, 3 bases at V and 8 bases at J, with 13 bases in the middle. CDR3 amino acids: CSVESGRGGYTF. For the CDR3, the DNA is TGCAGCGTTGAGTCCGGCCGCGGGGGCTACACCTTC.

The rearrangement uses TRBV6-5 and TRBJ2-1; TRBD1 matches 10 bases. Unmatched junction bases numbered 9, after V lost 6 bases and J lost 7 bases. Germline CDR1 is MNHEY and CDR2 is SVGAGI. This CDR3 spans 15 amino acids. In DNA form, the CDR3 reads TGTGCCAGCAGATACCCGGGACAGGGGTCGAATGAGCAGTTCTTC. This gives the protein CASRYPGQGSNEQFF.

This clone was observed a few times. The V call is TRBV6-5, the J call TRBJ1-2; a possible D gene is TRBD1 (5 bases). CDR1 is MNHEY, CDR2 SVGAGI, per germline. Trimming stripped 4 bases from V and 4 bases from J, with 16 bases between. The CDR3 length is 15 residues. CDR3 region: CASSLILGGSYGYTF. The CDR3 coding sequence is TGTGCCAGCAGTTTAATACTCGGGGGTAGCTATGGCTACACCTTC.

The chain employs TRBV15 and TRBJ2-1, with 8 bases matching TRBD2. J was trimmed by 4 bases and V by 5 bases; bases with no gene match: 7. The germline V gene encodes CDR1 LNHNV and CDR2 YYDKDF (reference sequence). The CDR3 spans 15 residues. CDR3 sequence (DNA): TGTGCCACCAGCCCACTTAGCGGGGTTTACAATGAGCAGTTCTTC. As protein: CATSPLSGVYNEQFF.

The chain links TRBV28 to TRBJ1-2; the D gene is possibly TRBD1 (5 bases). Trimming took 3 bases from V and 3 from J, leaving 20 bases between them. Germline loops: CDR1 MDHEN, CDR2 SYDVKM. The CDR3 runs to 17 residues. CDR3: CASSFLAGKAMDYGYTF. The CDR3 nucleotides read TGTGCCAGCAGTTTCTTAGCAGGGAAAGCTATGGACTATGGCTACACCTTC.

The gene calls are TRBV10-3 and TRBJ2-2, with a possible D match to TRBD2 (7 bases). The CDR3 is 14 residues long. V lost 10 bases to trimming and J lost 2 bases, with 14 bases between them. In germline, CDR1 is ENHRY, CDR2 SYGVKD. The CDR3 here is CATGATSNTGELFF. CDR3 bases: TGTGCCACAGGGGCGACTAGCAACACCGGGGAGCTGTTTTTT.

The rearrangement joins TRBV12-3 or TRBV12-4 to TRBJ2-2; TRBD1 is a possible D gene (5 bases). The CDR3 has 12 amino acids. Trimming left V 5 bases short and J 7 bases short, with 8 bases between. The CDR3 region is CASSPQGGELFF. The CDR3 coding sequence is TGTGCCAGCAGTCCCCAGGGCGGGGAGCTGTTTTTT.

This clone was detected once. This sequence joins TRBV4-1 and TRBJ1-1; D is perhaps TRBD1 (5 bases). The V end lost 5 bases, the J end lost 1 base, and 11 bases lay between the germline ends. The V gene's germline CDR1 is MGHRA and CDR2 YSYEKL. This CDR3 has 14 residues. CDR3 protein: CASSEGDSNTEAFF. CDR3 nucleotides: TGCGCCAGCAGCGAAGGGGACTCGAACACTGAAGCTTTCTTT.

This chain joins TRBV19 and TRBJ1-1; a weak D match, TRBD1 (6 bases). V gave up 6 bases and J gave up 3 bases, with 20 bases separating them. The CDR3 has 16 amino acids. Germline-derived CDR1 and CDR2 are LNHDA and SQIVND (reference sequence). The CDR3 DNA follows: TGTGCCAGTAGATCGGGCGGGGGGGCTGGTTACACTGAAGCTTTCTTT. Its protein product is CASRSGGGAGYTEAFF.

The J gene is TRBJ1-4, the V gene TRBV3-1 (or the pseudogene TRBV3-2), with TRBD1 as a possible D gene (6 bases). The germline CDR1 and CDR2 sequences are LGHDT and YNNKEL (reference sequence). The V and J ends lost 1 base and 7 bases respectively, with 16 bases between them. The CDR3 consists of 16 residues. CDR3 coding DNA: TGTGCCAGCAGCCAAGGCAGGGGCCCGATCTCTGAAAAACTGTTTTTT. It encodes CASSQGRGPISEKLFF.

The CDR3 reads CASGLVPGGDHEQFF. The CDR3 DNA reads as TGTGCTAGTGGTTTGGTGCCGGGGGGGGATCATGAGCAGTTCTTC. The chain joins TRBV12-5 to TRBJ2-1, with TRBD2 identical over 8 bases. The CDR3 is made up of 15 amino acids. Germline CDR1 reads LGHNT; CDR2 reads FRNRAP. The J segment lost 8 bases and the V segment lost 0 bases, leaving 6 bases of the junction unmatched.

This clone was seen only once. The rearrangement uses TRBV12-3 or TRBV12-4 and TRBJ1-5; D call uncertain. V lost 3 bases and J 7 bases, leaving 10 bases between the germline ends. The CDR3 is made up of 13 amino acids. The CDR3 coding sequence is TGTGCCAGCAGTTTGGAGGGAGGGCAGCCCCAGCATTTT. It specifies CASSLEGGQPQHF.

This clone was seen ten or more times. The sample has other DNA sequences that encode this CDR3 too. This chain's CDR3 is CASSPRGQGNEKLFF. The CDR3 coding sequence is TGTGCCAGCTCACCCAGGGGACAGGGGAATGAAAAACTGTTTTTT. This rearrangement joins TRBV18 to TRBJ1-4, with TRBD1 matching over 10 bases. The V and J ends lost 3 bases and 5 bases, in that order; junction bases with no gene match: 3. The CDR3 is 15 amino acids. The germline V gene encodes CDR1 KGHSH and CDR2 LQKENI.

Here the CDR3 DNA reads TGCGCCAGCAGCTTCCGACAGGGCGGCAATGAGCAGTTCTTC. Protein: CASSFRQGGNEQFF. The chain joins TRBV5-1 to TRBJ2-1; 7 nucleotides align to TRBD1. Germline V gene sequence: CDR1 SGHRS, CDR2 YFSETQ. There are 14 residues in the CDR3. Trimming cost V 2 bases and J 6 bases; bases outside gene matches: 5.

The genes are TRBV27 and TRBJ1-1, with 8 bases aligning to TRBD1. V was clipped by 6 bases and J by 7 bases; unmatched bases: 7. Germline V CDR1 and CDR2: MNHEY, SMNVEV (reference sequence). The CDR3 spans 13 residues. The CDR3 DNA is TGTGCCAGCAGAACCGACAGGGGCGGTGAAGCTTTCTTT. Translation: CASRTDRGGEAFF.

This chain joins TRBV18 and TRBJ1-6, with D uncertain. The CDR3 spans 15 residues. V was cut by 4 bases and J by 7 bases, with 14 bases left in between. Germline lookup yields CDR1 KGHSH and CDR2 LQKENI. The CDR3 DNA reads as TGTGCCAGCTCACGAGAGGGCATTCGGAATTCACCCCTCCACTTT. This codes for CASSREGIRNSPLHF.

CDR3 sequence (DNA): TGTGCCAGCAGTTTATTTCAGGCCTCTCGATCCGAAGCTTTCTTT. It encodes CASSLFQASRSEAFF. V and J are TRBV28 and TRBJ1-1, with D hard to call. V lost 1 base and J 8 bases, leaving 17 bases between the germline ends. Germline V gene lookup returns CDR1 MDHEN and CDR2 SYDVKM. This CDR3 has 15 residues. Full variable domain (remainder filled in from reference TRBV28 and TRBJ1-1): DVKVTQSSRYLVKRTGEKVFLECVQDMDHENMFWYRQDPGLGLRLIYFSYDVKMKEKGDIPEGYSVSREKKERFSLILESASTNQTSMYLCASSLFQASRSEAFFGQGTRLTVV.

V is TRBV7-9 and J is TRBJ2-7, with a weak D call TRBD1 (5 bases). CDR3 size: 14 residues. Trimming removed 1 base from V and 6 bases from J, with 13 bases in between. Per germline, CDR1 SEHNR and CDR2 FQNEAQ (reference sequence). The CDR3 DNA reads as TGTGCCAGCAGCTTAGGTCCCAGGGAAACCGAGCAGTACTTC. Its translation: CASSLGPRETEQYF.

The chain uses TRBV5-1 and TRBJ2-2; weak D call: TRBD2 (7 bases). Trimming took 2 bases from V and 2 from J, leaving 13 bases between them. The germline gives CDR1 SGHRS, CDR2 YFSETQ. This CDR3 is 16 amino acids long. CDR3 bases: TGCGCCAGCAGCTTCCTAGGGGGGGACAACACCGGGGAGCTGTTTTTT. This gives the protein CASSFLGGDNTGELFF.

The gene calls are TRBV21-1 and TRBJ2-7; the table gives TRBD2 as D, unverified against the DNA. TRBV21-1 is described as a pseudogene. This CDR3 region has 10 residues. The CDR3: CASPPREQYF. As DNA, the CDR3 is TGTGCCAGCCCTCCGAGGGAGCAGTACTTC.

V is TRBV29-1 and J is TRBJ2-5, with TRBD2 matching 8 bases. This CDR3 is 13 amino acids long. CDR1 SQVTM and CDR2 ANQGSEA come from the germline V gene. With V trimmed by 6 bases and J by 4 bases, 7 bases remained unmatched. The CDR3 region is CSVRGGGRETQYF. The CDR3 DNA reads as TGCAGCGTCCGGGGGGGTGGGAGAGAGACCCAGTACTTC.